This TCR beta chain was sequenced for a study of glioma-infiltrating T cells after dendritic cell vaccination. The wider study: Samples are from glioblastoma patients in Phase I and II dendritic cell vaccine trials.

Time point described: after dendritic cell vaccination, including at tumor progression/relapse. CDR3 length: 15 residues. From germline, CDR1 is KGHSH and CDR2 LQKENI. For this clone: One end of the junction does not line up with germline, which may come from a read error.

Primers: 60 V beta forward and 13 J beta reverse. Produced via immunoSEQ multiplex PCR; TCRdb's table is partial and in-frame only. The table includes 80,000 to 95,000 clones, about 85% detected once. Sequences were derived from blood, sampled after dendritic cell vaccination. The receptor was derived from a human donor with glioblastoma. V gene TRBV18 combines with J gene TRBJ1-2; 9 bases are a match to TRBD1. Here the CDR3 DNA reads TGTGTCAGCTCACCATTAGGGGGACAGGGAGATGGCTACACCTTC. This codes for CVSSPLGGQGDGYTF.